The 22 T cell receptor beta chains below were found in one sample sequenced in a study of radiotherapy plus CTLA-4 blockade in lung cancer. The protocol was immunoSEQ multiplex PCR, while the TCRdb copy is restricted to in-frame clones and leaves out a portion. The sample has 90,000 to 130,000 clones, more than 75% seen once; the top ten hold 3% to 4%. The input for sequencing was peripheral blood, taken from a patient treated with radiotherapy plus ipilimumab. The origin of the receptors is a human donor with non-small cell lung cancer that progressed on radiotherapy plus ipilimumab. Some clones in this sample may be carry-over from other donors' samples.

CDR3 in amino acids: CASSRGPGTEYNEQFF. The CDR3 nucleotides are TGTGCCAGCAGCCGAGGGCCCGGGACAGAATACAATGAGCAGTTCTTC. The chain links TRBV4-2 to TRBJ2-1; 7 positions match TRBD1. The V segment lost 4 bases and the J segment 4 bases; nucleotides outside the gene matches: 10. Germline-derived CDR1 and CDR2 are LGHNA and YNFKEQ. This CDR3 comprises 16 residues.

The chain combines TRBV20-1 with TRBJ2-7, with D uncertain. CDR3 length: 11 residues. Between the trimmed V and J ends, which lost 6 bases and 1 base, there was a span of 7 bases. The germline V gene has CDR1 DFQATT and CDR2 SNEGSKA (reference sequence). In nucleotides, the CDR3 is TGCAGTGCGTATGGATCCTACGAGCAGTACTTC. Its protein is CSAYGSYEQYF.

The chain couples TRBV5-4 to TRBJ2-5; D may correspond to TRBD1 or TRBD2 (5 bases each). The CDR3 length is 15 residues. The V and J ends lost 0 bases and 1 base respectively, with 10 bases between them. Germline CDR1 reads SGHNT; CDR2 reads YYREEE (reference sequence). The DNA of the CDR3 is TGTGCCAGCAGCTTGGGAGGGGCAGGCCAAGAGACCCAGTACTTC. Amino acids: CASSLGGAGQETQYF.

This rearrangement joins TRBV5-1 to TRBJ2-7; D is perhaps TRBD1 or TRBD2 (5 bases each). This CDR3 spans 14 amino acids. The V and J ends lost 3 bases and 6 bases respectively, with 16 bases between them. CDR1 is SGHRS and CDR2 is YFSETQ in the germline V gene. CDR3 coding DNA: TGCGCCAGCAGCTCACCGGGACGTAATTCCGAGCAGTACTTC. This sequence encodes CASSSPGRNSEQYF.

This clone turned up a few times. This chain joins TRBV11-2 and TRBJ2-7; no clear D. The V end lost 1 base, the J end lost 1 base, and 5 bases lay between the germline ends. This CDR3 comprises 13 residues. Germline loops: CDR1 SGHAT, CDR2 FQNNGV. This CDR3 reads CASSLAGSYEQYF. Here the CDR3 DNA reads TGTGCCAGCAGCTTAGCCGGATCCTACGAGCAGTACTTC.

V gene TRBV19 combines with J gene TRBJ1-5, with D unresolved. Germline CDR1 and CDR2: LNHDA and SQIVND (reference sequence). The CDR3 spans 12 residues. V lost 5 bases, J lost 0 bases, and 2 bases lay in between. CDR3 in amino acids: CASSYSNQPQHF. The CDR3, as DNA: TGTGCCAGTAGTTATAGCAATCAGCCCCAGCATTTT.

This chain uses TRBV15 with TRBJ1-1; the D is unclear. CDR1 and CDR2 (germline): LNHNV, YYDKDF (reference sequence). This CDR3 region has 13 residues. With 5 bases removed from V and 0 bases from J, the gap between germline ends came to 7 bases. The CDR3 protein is CATSALLNTEAFF. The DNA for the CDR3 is TGTGCCACCAGCGCCCTCTTGAACACTGAAGCTTTCTTT.

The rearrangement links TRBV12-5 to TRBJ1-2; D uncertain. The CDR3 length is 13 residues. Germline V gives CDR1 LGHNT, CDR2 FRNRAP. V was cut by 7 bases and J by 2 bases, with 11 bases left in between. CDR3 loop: CASATRENYGYTF. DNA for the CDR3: TGTGCTAGTGCCACGAGGGAGAACTATGGCTACACCTTC. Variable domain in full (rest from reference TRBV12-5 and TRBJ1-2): DARVTQTPRHKVTEMGQEVTMRCQPILGHNTVFWYRQTMMQGLELLAYFRNRAPLDDSGMPKDRFSAEMPDATLATLKIQPSEPRDSAVYFCASATRENYGYTFGSGTRLTVV.

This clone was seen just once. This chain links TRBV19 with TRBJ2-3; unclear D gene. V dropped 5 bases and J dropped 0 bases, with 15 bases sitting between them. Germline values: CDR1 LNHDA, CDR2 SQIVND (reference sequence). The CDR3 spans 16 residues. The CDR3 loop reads CASSPPRRASTDTQYF. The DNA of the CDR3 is TGTGCCAGTAGTCCCCCCAGGAGAGCTAGCACAGATACGCAGTATTTT.

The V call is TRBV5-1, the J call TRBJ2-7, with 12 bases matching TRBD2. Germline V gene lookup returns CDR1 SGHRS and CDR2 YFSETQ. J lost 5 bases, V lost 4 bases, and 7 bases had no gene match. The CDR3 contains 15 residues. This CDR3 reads CASSIRLAGENEQYF. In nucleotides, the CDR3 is TGCGCCAGCAGCATCCGACTAGCGGGGGAGAACGAGCAGTACTTC. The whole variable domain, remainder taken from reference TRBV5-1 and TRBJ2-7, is KAGVTQTPRYLIKTRGQQVTLSCSPISGHRSVSWYQQTPGQGLQFLFEYFSETQRNKGNFPGRFSGRQFSNSRSEMNVSTLELGDSALYLCASSIRLAGENEQYFGPGTRLTVT.

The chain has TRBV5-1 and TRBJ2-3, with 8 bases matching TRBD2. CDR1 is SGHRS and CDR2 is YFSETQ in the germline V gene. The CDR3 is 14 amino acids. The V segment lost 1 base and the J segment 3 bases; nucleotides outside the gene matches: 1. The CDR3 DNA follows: TGCGCCAGCAGCTTGCCGGGAGGGACAGATACGCAGTATTTT. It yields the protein CASSLPGGTDTQYF.

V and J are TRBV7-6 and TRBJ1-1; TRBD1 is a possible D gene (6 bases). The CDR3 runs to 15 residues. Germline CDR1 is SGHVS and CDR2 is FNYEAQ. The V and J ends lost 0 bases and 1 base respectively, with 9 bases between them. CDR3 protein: CASSLAPGANTEAFF. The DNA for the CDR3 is TGTGCCAGCAGCTTAGCTCCAGGGGCGAACACTGAAGCTTTCTTT.

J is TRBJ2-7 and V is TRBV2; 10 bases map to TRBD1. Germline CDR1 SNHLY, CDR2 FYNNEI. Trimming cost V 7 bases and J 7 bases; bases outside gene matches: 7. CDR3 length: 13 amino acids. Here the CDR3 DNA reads TGTGCCAGCAATACGGACAGGGGGGCGGAGCAGTACTTC. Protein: CASNTDRGAEQYF. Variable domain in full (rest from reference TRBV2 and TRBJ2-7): EPEVTQTPSHQVTQMGQEVILRCVPISNHLYFYWYRQILGQKVEFLVSFYNNEISEKSEIFDDQFSVERPDGSNFTLKIRSTKLEDSAMYFCASNTDRGAEQYFGPGTRLTVT.

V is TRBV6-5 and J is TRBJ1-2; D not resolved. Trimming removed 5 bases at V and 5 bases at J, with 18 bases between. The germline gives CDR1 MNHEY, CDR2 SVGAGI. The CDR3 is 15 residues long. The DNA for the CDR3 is TGTGCCAGCAGTGGCCCGGAGGCAGGATTGTATGGCTACACCTTC. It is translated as CASSGPEAGLYGYTF.

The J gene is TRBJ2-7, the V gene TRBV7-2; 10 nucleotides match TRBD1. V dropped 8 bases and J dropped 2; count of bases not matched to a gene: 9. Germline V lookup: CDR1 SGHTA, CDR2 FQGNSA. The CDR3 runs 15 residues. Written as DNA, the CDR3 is TGTGCCAGCGGTTATCGGACAGGGGGACCCTACGAGCAGTACTTC. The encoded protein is CASGYRTGGPYEQYF.

In DNA, the CDR3 is TGTGCCAGCATCAAGGGCCGGGGACAGCTGAACACTGAAGCTTTCTTT. This codes for CASIKGRGQLNTEAFF. The genes are TRBV6-6 and TRBJ1-1, with 7 bases aligning to TRBD1. Losses at the gene ends were 7 bases for V and 0 bases for J; bases not matched to a gene: 11. This CDR3 is 16 amino acids long. CDR1 and CDR2 from the germline V gene are MNHNY and SVGAGI (reference sequence).

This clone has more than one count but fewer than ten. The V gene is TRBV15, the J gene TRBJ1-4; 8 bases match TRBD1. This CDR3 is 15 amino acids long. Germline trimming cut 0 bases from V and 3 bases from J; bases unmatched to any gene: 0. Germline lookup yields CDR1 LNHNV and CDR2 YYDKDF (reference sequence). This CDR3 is CATSREQGANEKLFF. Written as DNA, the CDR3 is TGTGCCACCAGCAGAGAACAGGGGGCTAATGAAAAACTGTTTTTT. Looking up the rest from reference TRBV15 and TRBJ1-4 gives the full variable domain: DAMVIQNPRYQVTQFGKPVTLSCSQTLNHNVMYWYQQKSSQAPKLLFHYYDKDFNNEADTPDNFQSRRPNTSFCFLDIRSPGLGDTAMYLCATSREQGANEKLFFGSGTQLSVL.

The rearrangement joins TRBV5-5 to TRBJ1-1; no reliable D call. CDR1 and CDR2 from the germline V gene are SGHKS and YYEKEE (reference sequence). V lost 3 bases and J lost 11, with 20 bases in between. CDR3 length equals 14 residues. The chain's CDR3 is CASSSDGSLSRAFF. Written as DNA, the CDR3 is TGTGCCAGCAGCTCCGACGGAAGCCTCTCGCGGGCTTTCTTT.

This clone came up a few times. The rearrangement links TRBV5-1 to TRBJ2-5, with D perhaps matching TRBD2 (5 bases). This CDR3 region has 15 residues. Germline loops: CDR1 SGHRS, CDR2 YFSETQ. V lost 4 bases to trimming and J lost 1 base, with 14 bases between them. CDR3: CASSQQTSLQETQYF. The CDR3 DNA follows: TGCGCCAGCAGCCAACAAACTAGTCTCCAAGAGACCCAGTACTTC.

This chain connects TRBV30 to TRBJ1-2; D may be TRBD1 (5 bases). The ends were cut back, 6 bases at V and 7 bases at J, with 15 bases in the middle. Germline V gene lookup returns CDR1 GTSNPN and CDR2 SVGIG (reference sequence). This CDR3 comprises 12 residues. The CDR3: CACGALSTGYTF. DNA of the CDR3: TGTGCCTGCGGGGCGCTATCAACTGGCTACACCTTC.

The CDR3, as DNA: TGCAGCGGTCACAATAACTATGGCTACACCTTC. Translated: CSGHNNYGYTF. The chain employs TRBV29-1 and TRBJ1-2; D gene uncertain. The V end lost 7 bases, the J end lost 1 base, and 7 bases lay between the germline ends. In germline, CDR1 is SQVTM, CDR2 ANQGSEA. The CDR3 loop spans 11 amino acids.

CDR3: CASRPRDGTVFGKLFF. CDR3 bases: TGTGCCAGCAGACCAAGAGACGGGACAGTATTCGGAAAACTGTTTTTT. The rearrangement links TRBV6-6 to TRBJ1-4, with 7 bases aligning to TRBD1. Germline V gene lookup returns CDR1 MNHNY and CDR2 SVGAGI (reference sequence). The ends lost 6 bases at V and 10 bases at J; junction bases unmatched: 17. This CDR3 comprises 16 residues.